Listed below are T cell receptor beta chains from one sample, sequenced in a study of response to subunit inactivated influenza vaccine. Using its own MiXCR run on the RT-PCR reads, TCRdb lists one record per CDR3 protein. This sample yields about 800,000 distinct CDR3 sequences, of which about 20% are seen a single time; 10% to 13% belongs to the top ten. The material sequenced was PBMCs from blood, taken about 5 days after vaccination. The receptors were sampled from a man between 45 and 60 years old who received an inactivated influenza vaccine. CDR3s include the opening cysteine and the closing phenylalanine or tryptophan. Fields, in order: clone size, D gene, V gene, J gene, CDR3 DNA, CDR3 protein. D genes are given only for firm matches. Size tells how often a clone was seen (once, few, many) or the class of an expanded clone, and some rows leave it out.

clone size: NA
D gene: NA
V gene: TRBV5-5
J gene: TRBJ1-4
CDR3 DNA: TGTGCCAGCAGCTTCTACAGGGCCCAAAATGAAAAACTGTTTTTT
CDR3 protein: CASSFYRAQNEKLFF

clone size: few
D gene: NA
V gene: TRBV20-1
J gene: TRBJ2-3
CDR3 DNA: TGCAGTGCTAGACGCGCCCTACCCACAGATACGCAGTATTTT
CDR3 protein: CSARRALPTDTQYF

clone size: NA
D gene: TRBD1
V gene: TRBV20-1
J gene: TRBJ2-3
CDR3 DNA: TGCAGTGCTACCGGACAGGGGGCGATCGCAGATACGCAGTATTTT
CDR3 protein: CSATGQGAIADTQYF

clone size: NA
D gene: NA
V gene: TRBV6-2/TRBV6-3
J gene: TRBJ2-1
CDR3 DNA: TGTGCCAGCAGAACCTTGGGAGTCAGGTTCTTC
CDR3 protein: CASRTLGVRFF

clone size: NA
D gene: TRBD1
V gene: TRBV12-3/TRBV12-4
J gene: TRBJ1-4
CDR3 DNA: TGTGCCAGCAGCCCTCCCGGGGACAGGGGGATCCCTACTAATGAAAAACTGTTTTTT
CDR3 protein: CASSPPGDRGIPTNEKLFF

clone size: NA
D gene: NA
V gene: TRBV5-1
J gene: TRBJ1-4
CDR3 DNA: TGCGCCAGCAGCTTTCGGGAGGGTTTGGAGGAACTGTTTTTT
CDR3 protein: CASSFREGLEELFF

clone size: NA
D gene: NA
V gene: TRBV27
J gene: TRBJ2-6
CDR3 DNA: TGTGCCAGCAGTTCAAAGGGACTTGGGGCCAACGTCCTGACTTTC
CDR3 protein: CASSSKGLGANVLTF

clone size: NA
D gene: NA
V gene: TRBV2
J gene: TRBJ2-3
CDR3 DNA: TGTGCCAGCAAGTCCATCAGCAGCACAGATACGCAGTATTTT
CDR3 protein: CASKSISSTDTQYF

clone size: few
D gene: NA
V gene: TRBV15
J gene: TRBJ2-7
CDR3 DNA: TGTGCCACCAGCAGAGTTCCCTGGGAGATCGGCTACGAGCAGTACTTC
CDR3 protein: CATSRVPWEIGYEQYF

clone size: few
D gene: TRBD1
V gene: TRBV6-2/TRBV6-3
J gene: TRBJ1-2
CDR3 DNA: TGTGCCAGCAGTTACCGGACAGGGGCACAAGACTATGGCTACACCTTC
CDR3 protein: CASSYRTGAQDYGYTF

clone size: NA
D gene: TRBD1
V gene: TRBV6-5
J gene: TRBJ1-5
CDR3 DNA: TGTGCCAGCAGTTCTGGACAGGGGGGATTTAGCAATCAGCCCCAGCATTTT
CDR3 protein: CASSSGQGGFSNQPQHF

clone size: NA
D gene: NA
V gene: TRBV7-2
J gene: TRBJ1-2
CDR3 DNA: TGTGCCAGCAGCTTATCTCGCGAGTATGGCTACACCTTC
CDR3 protein: CASSLSREYGYTF

clone size: few
D gene: TRBD2
V gene: TRBV4-2
J gene: TRBJ2-3
CDR3 DNA: TGTGCCAGCAGCCGTGGAGCGGGGGGTCAAACAGATACGCAGTATTTT
CDR3 protein: CASSRGAGGQTDTQYF

clone size: few
D gene: NA
V gene: TRBV24-1
J gene: TRBJ2-3
CDR3 DNA: TGTGCCACGGAGGACACAGATACGCAGTATTTT
CDR3 protein: CATEDTDTQYF

clone size: NA
D gene: NA
V gene: TRBV7-2
J gene: TRBJ2-5
CDR3 DNA: TGTGCCAGCAGCTTAGGAGGGGGGTCGAAAGAGACCCAGTACTTC
CDR3 protein: CASSLGGGSKETQYF

clone size: NA
D gene: NA
V gene: TRBV7-8
J gene: TRBJ2-1
CDR3 DNA: TGTGCCAGCGGATCGGGGGGCCCCTACAATGAGCAGTTCTTC
CDR3 protein: CASGSGGPYNEQFF

clone size: NA
D gene: NA
V gene: TRBV4-1
J gene: TRBJ2-2
CDR3 DNA: TGCGCCAGCAGCCAACCTACAGGGACCGGGGAGCTGTTTTTT
CDR3 protein: CASSQPTGTGELFF

clone size: few
D gene: NA
V gene: TRBV20-1
J gene: TRBJ2-2
CDR3 DNA: TGCAGTGCCACCCGGGGTCTCAACACCGGGGAGCTGTTTTTT
CDR3 protein: CSATRGLNTGELFF

clone size: NA
D gene: NA
V gene: TRBV15
J gene: TRBJ1-5
CDR3 DNA: TGTGCCACCAGCAGAGAGGCAGGGGCCCTCGGTCAGCCCCAGCATTTT
CDR3 protein: CATSREAGALGQPQHF

clone size: NA
D gene: NA
V gene: TRBV15
J gene: TRBJ1-1
CDR3 DNA: TGTGCCACCAGCAGAGGAGGACAGATTCACACTGAAGCTTTCTTT
CDR3 protein: CATSRGGQIHTEAFF

clone size: NA
D gene: TRBD1
V gene: TRBV28
J gene: TRBJ1-1
CDR3 DNA: TGTGCCAGCTATTACAGGGGGCCGGCTGAAGCTTTCTTT
CDR3 protein: CASYYRGPAEAFF

clone size: NA
D gene: NA
V gene: TRBV4-2
J gene: TRBJ2-3
CDR3 DNA: TGTGCCAGCAGCCCTTTGCGGGCCTCAGATACGCAGTATTTT
CDR3 protein: CASSPLRASDTQYF

clone size: few
D gene: NA
V gene: TRBV20-1
J gene: TRBJ2-1
CDR3 DNA: TGCAGTGCTAGTAAATCTGGGTACTACAATGAGCAGTTCTTC
CDR3 protein: CSASKSGYYNEQFF

clone size: few
D gene: NA
V gene: TRBV2
J gene: TRBJ2-2
CDR3 DNA: TGTGCCAGCAGTGACCAGGGAACCGGGGAGCTGTTTTTT
CDR3 protein: CASSDQGTGELFF

clone size: NA
D gene: TRBD1
V gene: TRBV4-2
J gene: TRBJ2-1
CDR3 DNA: TGTGCCAGCAGCCGCGGACAGGGGGTACTCAATGAGCAGTTCTTC
CDR3 protein: CASSRGQGVLNEQFF

clone size: few
D gene: NA
V gene: TRBV5-6
J gene: TRBJ2-3
CDR3 DNA: TGTGCCAGCAGCTTGGTCCGGTTGCTGGGGGCAGATACGCAGTATTTT
CDR3 protein: CASSLVRLLGADTQYF

clone size: NA
D gene: NA
V gene: TRBV18
J gene: TRBJ1-5
CDR3 DNA: TGTGCCAGCTCTAGGAGGGAGAGCAATCAGCCCCAGCATTTT
CDR3 protein: CASSRRESNQPQHF

clone size: NA
D gene: NA
V gene: TRBV5-6
J gene: TRBJ1-6
CDR3 DNA: TGTGCCAGCAGCCGAGCCGGGACTGCGGCGGGGTCACCCCTCCACTTT
CDR3 protein: CASSRAGTAAGSPLHF

clone size: NA
D gene: NA
V gene: TRBV3-1
J gene: TRBJ1-3
CDR3 DNA: TGTGCCAGCAGCCAAGAGCTGACCGGGTCCGGAAACACCATATATTTT
CDR3 protein: CASSQELTGSGNTIYF

clone size: few
D gene: TRBD1
V gene: TRBV10-3
J gene: TRBJ1-4
CDR3 DNA: TGTGCCATCAGTGATGGAAGCAGGGGGGGATACGAAAAACTGTTTTTT
CDR3 protein: CAISDGSRGGYEKLFF

clone size: few
D gene: TRBD2
V gene: TRBV9
J gene: TRBJ2-7
CDR3 DNA: TGTGCCAGCAGCCCAAGTCGGGGGGGGCGAGATCACGAGCAGTACTTC
CDR3 protein: CASSPSRGGRDHEQYF

clone size: NA
D gene: NA
V gene: TRBV15
J gene: TRBJ2-1
CDR3 DNA: TGTGCCACCAGCAGAAAGGGAAGGATCATAAGGAATGAGCAGTTCTTC
CDR3 protein: CATSRKGRIIRNEQFF

clone size: NA
D gene: NA
V gene: TRBV6-2/TRBV6-3
J gene: TRBJ2-2
CDR3 DNA: TGTGCCAGCAGTTACCCATCGGGTGGGGAGCTGTTTTTT
CDR3 protein: CASSYPSGGELFF

clone size: few
D gene: TRBD2
V gene: TRBV4-3
J gene: TRBJ2-1
CDR3 DNA: TGCGCCAGCAGCATACTAGCGGCAAACAATGAGCAGTTCTTC
CDR3 protein: CASSILAANNEQFF

clone size: NA
D gene: NA
V gene: TRBV7-2
J gene: TRBJ1-5
CDR3 DNA: TGTGCCAGCAGCTTAGCGCGGGGTGGCAATCAGCCCCAGCATTTT
CDR3 protein: CASSLARGGNQPQHF

clone size: many
D gene: NA
V gene: TRBV12-3/TRBV12-4
J gene: TRBJ1-1
CDR3 DNA: TGTGCCAGCATCAGAGGGAACACTGAAGCTTTCTTT
CDR3 protein: CASIRGNTEAFF

clone size: NA
D gene: NA
V gene: TRBV20-1
J gene: TRBJ1-1
CDR3 DNA: TGCAGTGCTAGAGATCGCGGACTGAACACTGAAGCTTTCTTT
CDR3 protein: CSARDRGLNTEAFF

clone size: NA
D gene: NA
V gene: TRBV7-2
J gene: TRBJ1-1
CDR3 DNA: TGTGCCAGCAGGCGTGACTTACCTGAAGCTTTCTTT
CDR3 protein: CASRRDLPEAFF

clone size: NA
D gene: TRBD2
V gene: TRBV12-3/TRBV12-4
J gene: TRBJ2-7
CDR3 DNA: TGTGCCAGCATTAAGGCGAGCGGGAGGGCCGACGAGCAGTACTTC
CDR3 protein: CASIKASGRADEQYF

clone size: NA
D gene: NA
V gene: TRBV9
J gene: TRBJ1-1
CDR3 DNA: TGTGCCAGCAGCCCAGGGACCGCCATTGAAGCTTTCTTT
CDR3 protein: CASSPGTAIEAFF